This entry features one TCR beta chain sequence. Antigen specificity is unknown. The data were taken from a study of T cell responses to AZD1222 COVID-19 vaccine. Sequencing was performed with immunoSEQ multiplex PCR; in TCRdb, only in-frame clones are kept and a portion is missing. The table lists approximately 150,000 clones, approximately 90% of them singletons. Overall study results and limits: Clonal diversity was possibly underestimated, and the donors were mostly white British, with more females. Nearly half of spike-specific TCRs reportedly go after variant regions that carry no mutations. Dominant CD4 TCR responses targeted spike regions 160-218 and 743-854.

The receptor comes from an adult in good health. Here the sequenced sample was peripheral blood, taken on day 0 of AZD1222 vaccination.

DNA of the CDR3: TGTGCCAGCAGCGTAGGCACTAGCGGGAGGGCATACGAGCAGTACTTC. It specifies CASSVGTSGRAYEQYF. The genes are TRBV9 and TRBJ2-7; 13 bases match TRBD2. The CDR3 runs to 16 residues. The V and J ends lost 0 bases and 4 bases, in that order; junction bases with no gene match: 4. Per the germline V gene, CDR1 is SGDLS and CDR2 is YYNGEE.